This T cell receptor beta chain was recovered during a study of T cell repertoires in cytomegalovirus infection. TCRdb used MiXCR to reprocess the reads, holding one entry per CDR3 protein. The sample gives under 95,000 distinct CDR3 sequences, about 44% of which show up once; about 92% is in the top ten. J gave up 3 bases and V 6 bases, and 8 bases lay outside the gene matches. Germline CDR1 and CDR2: MNHEY and SMNVEV (reference sequence). CDR3 length equals 15 residues. This clonotype appeared a few times. The antigen is unknown. The chain carries TRBV27 and TRBJ2-7; 10 positions agree with TRBD2. Sequenced here: CD8+ T cells from cultured PBMCs, sampled from culture after CMV antigen stimulation. This TCR came from a human donor in good health (CMV status not recorded). Some clones in this sample may be carry-over from other donors' samples. The CDR3 nucleotides are TGTGCCAGCAGACCTCCTGGACTAGCGGACTACGAGCAGTACTTC. This translates into CASRPPGLADYEQYF.